These 13 T cell receptor beta chains share one sample of origin, sequenced in a study of blood T cell repertoires in COVID-19. TCRdb keeps only in-frame clones here, not all; method: immunoSEQ multiplex PCR. This table holds about 270,000 clones, approximately 89% found once. Sequencing was done on a sample of peripheral blood. All receptors come from a man aged 40-50 years with active or convalescent COVID-19.

The genes are TRBV24-1 and TRBJ1-1; no clear D gene. Trimming took off 3 bases at V and 8 bases at J, with 9 bases between the two ends. The germline V gene encodes CDR1 KGHDR and CDR2 SFDVKD. The CDR3 runs to 12 residues. Written as DNA, the CDR3 is TGTGCCACCAGTGATCCCCAGACAGAAGCTTTCTTT. It yields the protein CATSDPQTEAFF.

The J gene is TRBJ2-5, the V gene TRBV5-6; TRBD2 matches 14 bases. V gave up 3 bases and J gave up 2 bases; unmatched junction bases: 3. Germline V gene lookup returns CDR1 SGHDT and CDR2 YYEEEE. The CDR3 has 16 residues. The CDR3 nucleotides read TGTGCCAGCAGCTGGAGGACTAGCGGGGGGCAAGAGACCCAGTACTTC. Residues: CASSWRTSGGQETQYF.

The chain recombines TRBV7-3 with TRBJ2-3; TRBD2 aligns across 8 bases. This CDR3 has 16 residues. CDR1 is SGHTA and CDR2 is FQGTGA in the germline V gene. Germline trimming cut 1 base from V and 5 bases from J; bases unmatched to any gene: 8. CDR3: CASSLIPGGSLDTQYF. Written as DNA, the CDR3 is TGTGCCAGCAGCTTAATCCCGGGGGGGAGCTTAGATACGCAGTATTTT.

The rearrangement joins TRBV4-2 to TRBJ2-3; 7 positions match TRBD2. Per germline, CDR1 LGHNA and CDR2 YNFKEQ. CDR3 length: 17 residues. V was pared by 4 bases and J by 2 bases, with 12 bases of the junction left unmatched. CDR3 DNA: TGTGCCAGCAGCCCGGCGAGGGGCGGGAGAGTCACAGATACGCAGTATTTT. It encodes CASSPARGGRVTDTQYF.

A word on this clone: Other DNA sequences in this specimen translate into the identical CDR3. The J gene is TRBJ2-3, the V gene TRBV3-1 (or the pseudogene TRBV3-2); D may be TRBD1 (6 bases). Trimming pared 3 bases from V and 3 bases from J, leaving 7 bases between. The CDR3 contains 13 residues. The germline CDR1 and CDR2 sequences are LGHDT and YNNKEL (reference sequence). CDR3 amino acids: CASSHRGTDTQYF. DNA of the CDR3: TGTGCCAGCAGCCACAGGGGAACAGATACGCAGTATTTT.

The V and J genes are TRBV5-1 and TRBJ2-1, with D tentatively TRBD2 (6 bases). The CDR3 totals 13 residues. Trimming cost V 4 bases and J 9 bases, with 14 bases left between them. Germline V lookup: CDR1 SGHRS, CDR2 YFSETQ. CDR3 DNA: TGCGCCAGCAGCCCTCTTGAGGAGGGTGAGCAGTTCTTC. This translates into CASSPLEEGEQFF.

The CDR3 region is CASSLTRNTEAFF. The CDR3 bases are TGTGCCAGCAGTTTAACCAGGAACACTGAAGCTTTCTTT. The chain is built from TRBV12-3 or TRBV12-4 and TRBJ1-1; D ambiguous. V was shortened by 2 bases and J by 1 base, with 5 bases between the two germline ends. This CDR3 is 13 amino acids long.

This clone was observed a few times. The CDR3 DNA sequence: TGCGCGTCTTGCGGGAGGGTATACGAGCAGTACTTC. Its protein is CASCGRVYEQYF. This chain uses TRBV10-1 with TRBJ2-7, with 9 bases aligning to TRBD2. The CDR3 totals 12 residues. Germline values: CDR1 WNHNN, CDR2 SYGVQD (reference sequence).

V is TRBV7-9 and J is TRBJ2-1; maybe TRBD2 (5 bases). Between the trimmed V and J ends, which lost 2 bases and 8 bases, there was a span of 13 bases. Per germline, CDR1 SEHNR and CDR2 FQNEAQ (reference sequence). CDR3 length: 14 residues. CDR3 region: CASSLFAGLHEQFF. In DNA form, the CDR3 reads TGTGCCAGCAGCTTATTTGCGGGTCTGCATGAGCAGTTCTTC.

The J gene is TRBJ2-3, the V gene TRBV7-9; TRBD1 matches at 9 bases. Germline loops: CDR1 SEHNR, CDR2 FQNEAQ (reference sequence). CDR3 size: 17 residues. Trimming removed 6 bases from V and 3 bases from J; junction bases left unmatched: 13. DNA of the CDR3: TGTGCCAGCAGTGTACCGGGACAGGGTTTGGGGACAGATACGCAGTATTTT. Protein: CASSVPGQGLGTDTQYF.

This clone was recorded once. The chain couples TRBV5-1 to TRBJ1-3, with 8 bases fitting TRBD1. V trimming: 5 bases; J trimming: 2 bases; junction bases outside the gene matches: 9. The CDR3 has 16 amino acids. Germline CDR1 reads SGHRS; CDR2 reads YFSETQ. The CDR3 DNA follows: TGCGCCAGCAGACCCCAGACAGGGGTTCCTGGAAACACCATATATTTT. It encodes CASRPQTGVPGNTIYF.

The V gene is TRBV13, the J gene TRBJ2-3; D is perhaps TRBD2 (6 bases). Trimming took off 5 bases at V and 0 bases at J, with 12 bases between the two ends. The germline gives CDR1 PRHDT, CDR2 FYEKMQ (reference sequence). The CDR3 is 15 residues long. As DNA, the CDR3 is TGTGCCAGCAGCCCGGGACTTTTTAGCACAGATACGCAGTATTTT. This gives the protein CASSPGLFSTDTQYF. The full variable domain, completed using reference TRBV13 and TRBJ2-3, is AAGVIQSPRHLIKEKRETATLKCYPIPRHDTVYWYQQGPGQDPQFLISFYEKMQSDKGSIPDRFSAQQFSDYHSELNMSSLELGDSALYFCASSPGLFSTDTQYFGPGTRLTVL.

The rearrangement joins TRBV3-1 (or the pseudogene TRBV3-2) to TRBJ1-6; no reliable D call. CDR3 length: 14 residues. With 0 bases removed from V and 6 bases from J, the gap between germline ends came to 6 bases. Germline CDR1 reads LGHDT; CDR2 reads YNNKEL (reference sequence). Here the CDR3 DNA reads TGTGCCAGCAGCCAAGATCCAGGTAATTCACCCCTCCACTTT. This encodes CASSQDPGNSPLHF.